This T cell receptor (beta chain) stems from a study of T and B cells in COVID-19 patients. Study at large: Critical illness requiring mechanical ventilation or extracorporeal membrane oxygenation affected three fifths of the roughly 20 active-infection patients. Of some 21 active-infection patients, some 19 carried comorbidities linked to unfavorable COVID-19 outcome.

This clonotype was found many times. BIOMED2 TRB-A/B primer pools were used in multiplex TRB PCR. TCRdb called the multiplex PCR reads again in MiXCR, with one record for every CDR3 protein. The table has 20,000 to 25,000 distinct CDR3 sequences, approximately 28% seen once; the top ten hold about 2.8%. TRB was amplified from approximately 250-500 ng of blood genomic DNA. The CDR3 runs 13 residues. Germline lookup yields CDR1 MNHEY and CDR2 SVGAGI. V was shortened by 1 base and J by 8 bases, with 8 bases between the two germline ends. The clonotype was recovered from a human donor who had recovered from COVID-19. The specimen was blood. V gene TRBV6-5 combines with J gene TRBJ1-4; D remains unclear. The CDR3 loop reads CASSYFSGEKLFF. CDR3 bases: TGTGCCAGCAGTTACTTCTCTGGGGAAAAACTGTTTTTT.